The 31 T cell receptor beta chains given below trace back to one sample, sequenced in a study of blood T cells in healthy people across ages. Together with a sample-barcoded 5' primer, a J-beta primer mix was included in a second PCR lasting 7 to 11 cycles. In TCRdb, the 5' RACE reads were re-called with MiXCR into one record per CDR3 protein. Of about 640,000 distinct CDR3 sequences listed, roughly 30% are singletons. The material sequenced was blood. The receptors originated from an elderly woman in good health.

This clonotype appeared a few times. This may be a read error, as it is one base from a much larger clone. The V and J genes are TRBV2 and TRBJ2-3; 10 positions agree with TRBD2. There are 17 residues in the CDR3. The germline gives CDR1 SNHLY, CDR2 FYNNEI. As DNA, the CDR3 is TGTGCCAGCAGCCGCGGCGGACTAGCGGCTGGTTCGGATACGCGGTATTTT. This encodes CASSRGGLAAGSDTRYF.

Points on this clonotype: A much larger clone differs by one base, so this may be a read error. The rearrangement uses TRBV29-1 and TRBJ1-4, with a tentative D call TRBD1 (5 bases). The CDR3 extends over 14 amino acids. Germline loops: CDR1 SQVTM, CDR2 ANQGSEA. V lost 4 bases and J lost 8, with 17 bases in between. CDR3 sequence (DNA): TGCAGCGTTGGCCAGGGTTGGTATAACGAAAAACTGTTTTTT. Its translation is CSVGQGWYNEKLFF.

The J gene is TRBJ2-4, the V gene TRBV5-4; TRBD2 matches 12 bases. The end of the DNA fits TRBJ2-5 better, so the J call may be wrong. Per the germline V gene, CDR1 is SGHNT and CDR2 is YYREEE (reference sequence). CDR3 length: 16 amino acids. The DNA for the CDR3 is TGTGCCAGCAGCCCGAGGACTAGCGGGATTCAAGAGACCCAGTACTTC. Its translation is CASSPRTSGIQETQYF.

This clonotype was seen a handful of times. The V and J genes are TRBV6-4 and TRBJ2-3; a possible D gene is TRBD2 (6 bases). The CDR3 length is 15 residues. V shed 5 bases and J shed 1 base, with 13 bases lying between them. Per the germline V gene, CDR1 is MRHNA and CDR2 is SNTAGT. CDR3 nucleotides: TGTGCCAGCAGTCGGGGGTTTCAAGGCACAGATACGCAGTATTTT. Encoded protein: CASSRGFQGTDTQYF.

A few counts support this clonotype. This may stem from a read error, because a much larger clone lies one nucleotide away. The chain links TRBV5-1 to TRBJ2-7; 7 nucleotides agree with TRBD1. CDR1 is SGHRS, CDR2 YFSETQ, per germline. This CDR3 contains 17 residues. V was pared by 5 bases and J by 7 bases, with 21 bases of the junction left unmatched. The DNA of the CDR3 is TGCGCCAGCAGTCGATCCCCCGGGACAGTATCTTACAATGAGCAGTACTTC. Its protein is CASSRSPGTVSYNEQYF.

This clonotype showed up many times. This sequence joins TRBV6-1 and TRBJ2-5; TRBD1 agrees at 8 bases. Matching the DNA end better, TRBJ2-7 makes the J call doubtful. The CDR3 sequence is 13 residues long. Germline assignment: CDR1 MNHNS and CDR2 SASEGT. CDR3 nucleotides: TGTGCCAGCAGGGTAGGACAGGGAACCGAGCAGTACTTC. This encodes CASRVGQGTEQYF.

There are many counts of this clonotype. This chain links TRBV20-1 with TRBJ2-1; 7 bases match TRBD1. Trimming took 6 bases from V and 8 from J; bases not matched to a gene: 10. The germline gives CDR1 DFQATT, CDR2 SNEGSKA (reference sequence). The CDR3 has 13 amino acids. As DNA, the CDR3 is TGCAGTGCGGTCCTCGACAGGGCGTATGAGCAGTTCTTC. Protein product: CSAVLDRAYEQFF.

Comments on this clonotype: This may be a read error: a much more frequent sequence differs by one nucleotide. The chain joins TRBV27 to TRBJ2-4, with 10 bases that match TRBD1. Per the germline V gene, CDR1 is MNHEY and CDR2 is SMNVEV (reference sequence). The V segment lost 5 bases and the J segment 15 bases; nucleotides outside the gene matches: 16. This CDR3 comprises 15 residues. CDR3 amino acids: CASSRATGGARAVYF. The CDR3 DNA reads TGTGCCAGCAGTCGTGCGACAGGGGGCGCAAGGGCGGTGTACTTC.

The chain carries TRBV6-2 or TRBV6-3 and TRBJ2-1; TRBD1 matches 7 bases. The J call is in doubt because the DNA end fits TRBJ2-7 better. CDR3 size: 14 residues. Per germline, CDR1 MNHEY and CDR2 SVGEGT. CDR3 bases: TGTGCCAGCATGGACAGGAGATCCTACAATGTGCAGTACTTC. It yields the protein CASMDRRSYNVQYF.

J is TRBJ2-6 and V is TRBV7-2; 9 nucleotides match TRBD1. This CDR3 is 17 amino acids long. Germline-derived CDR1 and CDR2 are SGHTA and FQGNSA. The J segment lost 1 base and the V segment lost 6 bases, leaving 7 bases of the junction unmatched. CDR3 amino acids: CASSPGTGMSGANVLTF. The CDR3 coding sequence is TGTGCCAGCAGTCCCGGGACAGGGATGTCTGGGGCCAACGTCCTGACTTTC.

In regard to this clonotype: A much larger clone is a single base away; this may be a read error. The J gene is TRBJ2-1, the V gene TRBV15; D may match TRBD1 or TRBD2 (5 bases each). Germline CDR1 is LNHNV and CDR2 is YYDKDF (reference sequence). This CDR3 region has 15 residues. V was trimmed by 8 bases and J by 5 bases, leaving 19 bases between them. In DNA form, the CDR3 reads TGTGCCACCGGCATTGATCCCGGGGCCAACAATGAGCAGTTCTTC. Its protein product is CATGIDPGANNEQFF.

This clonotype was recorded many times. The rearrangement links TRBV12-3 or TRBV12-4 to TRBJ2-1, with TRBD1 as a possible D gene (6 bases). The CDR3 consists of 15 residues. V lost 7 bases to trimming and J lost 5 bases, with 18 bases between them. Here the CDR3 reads CASTLDRKLNNEQFF. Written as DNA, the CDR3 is TGTGCCAGCACCTTGGACAGAAAACTCAACAATGAGCAGTTCTTC.

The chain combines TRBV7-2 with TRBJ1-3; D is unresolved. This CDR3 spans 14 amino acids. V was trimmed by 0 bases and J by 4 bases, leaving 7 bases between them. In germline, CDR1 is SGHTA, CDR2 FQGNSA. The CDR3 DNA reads TGTGCCAGCAGCTTAGCCTGGGAAGGAAACACCATATATTTT. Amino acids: CASSLAWEGNTIYF.

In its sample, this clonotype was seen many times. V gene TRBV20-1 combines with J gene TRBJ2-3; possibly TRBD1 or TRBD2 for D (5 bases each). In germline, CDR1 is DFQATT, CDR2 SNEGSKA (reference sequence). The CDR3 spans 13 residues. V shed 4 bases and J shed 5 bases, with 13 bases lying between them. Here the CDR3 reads CSAKGLAEDTQYF. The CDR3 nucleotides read TGCAGTGCTAAGGGGCTAGCCGAAGATACGCAGTATTTT.

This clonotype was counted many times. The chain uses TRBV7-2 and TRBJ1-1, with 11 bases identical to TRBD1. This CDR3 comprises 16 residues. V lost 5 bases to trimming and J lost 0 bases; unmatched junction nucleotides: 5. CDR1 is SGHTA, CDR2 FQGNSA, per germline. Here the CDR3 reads CASSRTGGLLNTEAFF. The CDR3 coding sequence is TGTGCCAGCAGCCGGACAGGGGGCCTTCTGAACACTGAAGCTTTCTTT.

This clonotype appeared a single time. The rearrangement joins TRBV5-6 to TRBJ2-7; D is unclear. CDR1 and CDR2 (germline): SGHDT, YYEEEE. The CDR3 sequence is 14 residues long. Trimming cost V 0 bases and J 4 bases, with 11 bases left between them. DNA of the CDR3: TGTGCCAGCAGCTTGGAGGTAACTTCATACGAGCAGTACTTC. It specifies CASSLEVTSYEQYF.

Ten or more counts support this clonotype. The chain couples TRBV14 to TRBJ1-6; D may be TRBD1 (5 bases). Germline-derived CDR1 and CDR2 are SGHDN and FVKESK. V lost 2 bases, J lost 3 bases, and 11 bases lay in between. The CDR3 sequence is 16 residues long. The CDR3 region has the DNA TGTGCCAGCAGCCAACTGGGGGTGAACTATAATTCACCCCTCCACTTT. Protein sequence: CASSQLGVNYNSPLHF.

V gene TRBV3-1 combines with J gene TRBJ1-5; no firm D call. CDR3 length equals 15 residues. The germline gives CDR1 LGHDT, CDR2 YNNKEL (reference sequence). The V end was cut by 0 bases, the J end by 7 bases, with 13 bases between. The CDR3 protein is CASSQDLRWFQPQHF. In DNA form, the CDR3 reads TGTGCCAGCAGCCAAGATTTAAGATGGTTCCAGCCCCAGCATTTT.

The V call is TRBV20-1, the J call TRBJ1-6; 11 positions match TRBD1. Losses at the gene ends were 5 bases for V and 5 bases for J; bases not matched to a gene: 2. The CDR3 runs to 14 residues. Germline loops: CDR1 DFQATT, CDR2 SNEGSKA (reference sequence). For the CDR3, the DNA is TGCAGTGCTTGGACAGGGGGCAATAATTCACCCCTCCACTTT. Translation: CSAWTGGNNSPLHF.

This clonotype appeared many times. In nucleotides, the CDR3 is TGCAGTGCTAGAGAGACTAGCGGGGTCTACAATGAGCAGTTCTTC. This encodes CSARETSGVYNEQFF. The chain has TRBV20-1 and TRBJ2-1; 11 bases line up with TRBD2. The ends lost 0 bases at V and 3 bases at J; junction bases unmatched: 1. Germline V gene sequence: CDR1 DFQATT, CDR2 SNEGSKA (reference sequence). The CDR3 has 15 amino acids.

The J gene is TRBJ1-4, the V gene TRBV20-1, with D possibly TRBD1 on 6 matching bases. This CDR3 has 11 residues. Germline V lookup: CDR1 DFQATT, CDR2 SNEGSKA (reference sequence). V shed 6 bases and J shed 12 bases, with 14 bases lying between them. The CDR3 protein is CSAWTVGQLFF. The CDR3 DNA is TGCAGTGCCTGGACAGTGGGACAACTGTTTTTT.

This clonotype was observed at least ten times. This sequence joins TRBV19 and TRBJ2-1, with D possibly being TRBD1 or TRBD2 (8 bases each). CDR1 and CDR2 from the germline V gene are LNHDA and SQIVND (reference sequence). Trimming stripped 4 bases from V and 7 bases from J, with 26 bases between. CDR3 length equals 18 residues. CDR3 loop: CASSNGQGLGSGQNEQFF. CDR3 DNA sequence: TGTGCCAGTAGTAACGGACAGGGACTAGGTAGCGGGCAAAATGAGCAGTTCTTC.

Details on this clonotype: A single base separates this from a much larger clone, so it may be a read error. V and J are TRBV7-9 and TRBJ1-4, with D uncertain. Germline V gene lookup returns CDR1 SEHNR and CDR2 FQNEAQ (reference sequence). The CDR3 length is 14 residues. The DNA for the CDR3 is TGTGCCACCAGCTTATCCGGAACTAATGAAAAACTGTTTTTT. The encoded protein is CATSLSGTNEKLFF.

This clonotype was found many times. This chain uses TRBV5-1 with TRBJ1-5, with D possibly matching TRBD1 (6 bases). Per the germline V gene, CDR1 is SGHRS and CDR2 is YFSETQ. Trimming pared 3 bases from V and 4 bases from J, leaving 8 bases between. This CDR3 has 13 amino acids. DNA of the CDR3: TGCGCCAGCAGCTCTACAGGGAATCAGCCCCAGCATTTT. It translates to CASSSTGNQPQHF.

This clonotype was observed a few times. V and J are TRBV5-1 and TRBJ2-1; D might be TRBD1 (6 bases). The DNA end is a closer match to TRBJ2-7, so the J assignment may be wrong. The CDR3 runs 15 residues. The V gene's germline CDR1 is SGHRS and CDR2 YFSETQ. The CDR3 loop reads CASSLGAGAYNEQYF. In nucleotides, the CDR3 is TGCGCCAGCAGCTTGGGGGCAGGGGCCTACAATGAGCAGTACTTC.

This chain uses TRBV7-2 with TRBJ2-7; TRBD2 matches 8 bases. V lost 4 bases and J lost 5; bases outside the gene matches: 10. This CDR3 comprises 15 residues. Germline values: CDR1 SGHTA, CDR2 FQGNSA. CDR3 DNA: TGTGCCAGCAGCTCGAGCGGGAGTATTTCCAACGAGCAGTACTTC. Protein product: CASSSSGSISNEQYF.

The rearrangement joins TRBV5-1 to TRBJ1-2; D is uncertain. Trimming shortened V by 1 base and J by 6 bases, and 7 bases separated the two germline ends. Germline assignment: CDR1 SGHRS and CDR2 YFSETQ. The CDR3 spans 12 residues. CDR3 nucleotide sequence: TGCGCCAGCAGCTTGACCAAAGATGGCTACACCTTC. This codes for CASSLTKDGYTF.

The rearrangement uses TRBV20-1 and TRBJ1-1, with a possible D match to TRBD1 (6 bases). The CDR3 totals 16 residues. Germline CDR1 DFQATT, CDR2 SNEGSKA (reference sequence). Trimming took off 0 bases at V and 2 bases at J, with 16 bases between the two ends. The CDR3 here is CSARETGRGPNTEAFF. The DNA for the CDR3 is TGCAGTGCTAGAGAGACCGGCAGGGGACCAAACACTGAAGCTTTCTTT.

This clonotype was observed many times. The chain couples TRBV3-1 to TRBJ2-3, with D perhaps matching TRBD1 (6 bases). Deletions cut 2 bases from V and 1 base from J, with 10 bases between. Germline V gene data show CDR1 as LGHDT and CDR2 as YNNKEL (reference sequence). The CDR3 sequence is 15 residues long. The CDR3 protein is CASSQMHRGTDTQYF. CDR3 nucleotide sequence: TGTGCCAGCAGCCAAATGCACAGGGGCACAGATACGCAGTATTTT.

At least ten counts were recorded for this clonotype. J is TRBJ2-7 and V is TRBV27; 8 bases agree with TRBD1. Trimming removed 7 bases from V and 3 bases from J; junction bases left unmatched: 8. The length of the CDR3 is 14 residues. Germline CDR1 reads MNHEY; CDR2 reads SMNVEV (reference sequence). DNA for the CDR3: TGTGCCAGCACTCCCGGGACAGGAAACTACGAGCAGTACTTC. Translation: CASTPGTGNYEQYF.

CDR3 nucleotides: TGTGCCAGCACCTTGATGGGGGTTTTGAACACTGAAGCTTTCTTT. It translates to CASTLMGVLNTEAFF. The chain employs TRBV2 and TRBJ1-1; TRBD1 is a possible D gene (5 bases). The CDR3 runs to 15 residues. V was shortened by 7 bases and J by 0 bases, with 15 bases between the two germline ends. From germline, CDR1 is SNHLY and CDR2 FYNNEI.